The entry below describes one T cell receptor (beta chain). The data derive from a study of blood T cell repertoires in COVID-19. The CDR3 runs 11 residues. Germline lookup yields CDR1 MNHEY and CDR2 SVGAGI. V lost 0 bases to trimming and J lost 10 bases, with 4 bases between them. Only in-frame clones appear in the TCRdb table, and some are missing; sequencing was by immunoSEQ multiplex PCR. This table holds tens of thousands of clones, 88% found once. This sequence was found in a human donor in a cohort sampled during active COVID-19. This chain links TRBV6-5 with TRBJ2-1; no clear D. The specimen sequenced was peripheral blood. This CDR3 reads CASSYSQEQFF. The CDR3, as DNA: TGTGCCAGCAGTTACTCGCAGGAGCAGTTCTTC.